This T cell receptor beta chain was observed in a study of human CD8 memory T cell subsets. Study results and caveats: When compared with each other, stem-like memory and precursor exhausted T cell repertoires showed minimal overlap. Only one chain type (the T cell receptor beta chain) was sequenced in this study.

It was UMI-labeled 5' RACE by which the TCR beta libraries were made. Authors' processing steps: Between about 3,000 and 20,000 functional CDR3 beta clonotypes were found per TCR beta library. TCRdb re-called the 5' RACE reads and shows each CDR3 protein once, DNA omitted. The V and J calls and clone size are TCRdb's, not the authors'. The sample data list around 4,300 distinct CDR3 sequences. From germline, CDR1 is SGHNT and CDR2 YYREEE (reference sequence). The CDR3 totals 13 residues. This clonotype counts as medium-sized by frequency. The antigen is unknown. The V and J genes are TRBV5-4 and TRBJ2-4; TCRdb proposes TRBD2, but this gene call is untestable without DNA. Sequences were obtained from CD8+ T cells from PBMCs. The source of this sequence is a human donor in good health. CDR3 in amino acids: CASSFMRGNIQYF.